This T cell receptor (beta chain) was sequenced during a study of beta chain features in type 1 diabetes. Broader study findings: Resolution of whether HLA type affects TCRB rearrangement was not achieved here. More deletions and fewer insertions at VDJ junctions were seen in type 1 diabetes patients. Patients with Type 1 diabetes showed moderately but significantly shorter TCRB CDR3s in all four CD4+ subsets.

The collection from each donor was one heparinised blood draw averaging roughly 110 mL. Worth noting for this clone: Its antigen remains unidentified.

The study reverse transcribed the entire isolated RNA, so it sequenced expressed TCRB transcripts. Repertoires were generated with immunoSEQ multiplex PCR, while TCRdb's copy carries only in-frame clones and drops some. The sample has some 360,000 clones; around 19% are singletons. This CDR3 is built from 15 residues. The germline gives CDR1 SEHNR, CDR2 FQNEAQ (reference sequence). V dropped 5 bases and J dropped 9; count of bases not matched to a gene: 9. The sample was naive CD4+ T cells from blood. The J gene is TRBJ2-1, the V gene TRBV7-9; 11 positions match TRBD2. This TCR came from a woman aged 18-29 years in good health. The CDR3 DNA follows: TGTGCCAGCAGCGTATCCGGGACTAGCGGTGGTGAGCAGTTCTTC. Amino acids: CASSVSGTSGGEQFF.